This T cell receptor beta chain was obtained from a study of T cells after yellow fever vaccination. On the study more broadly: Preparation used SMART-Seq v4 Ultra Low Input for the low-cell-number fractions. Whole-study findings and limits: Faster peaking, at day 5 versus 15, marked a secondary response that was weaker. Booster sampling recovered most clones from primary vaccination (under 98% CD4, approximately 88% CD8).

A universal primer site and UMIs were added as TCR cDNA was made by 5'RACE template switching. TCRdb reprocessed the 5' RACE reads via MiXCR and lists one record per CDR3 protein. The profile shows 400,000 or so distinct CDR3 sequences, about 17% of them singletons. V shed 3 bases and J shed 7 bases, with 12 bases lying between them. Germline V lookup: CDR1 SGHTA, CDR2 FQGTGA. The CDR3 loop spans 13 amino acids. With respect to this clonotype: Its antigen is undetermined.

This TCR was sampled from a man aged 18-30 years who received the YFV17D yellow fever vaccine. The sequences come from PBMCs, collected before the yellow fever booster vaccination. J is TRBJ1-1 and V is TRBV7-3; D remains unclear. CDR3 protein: CASSFADGGEAFF. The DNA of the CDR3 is TGTGCCAGCAGCTTCGCCGATGGCGGTGAAGCTTTCTTT.